The 24 T cell receptor beta chains presented below share a single source sample, sequenced in a study of spatial heterogeneity in lung cancer. Time point specified: blood at routine non-recurrence follow-up after resection. One entry per CDR3 protein results from TCRdb running MiXCR on the 5' RACE reads. The sample consists of over 35,000 distinct CDR3 sequences, roughly a tenth of them appearing once. This sample comprised PBMCs, obtained at follow-up. Receptor source: a female donor with early-stage non-small cell lung cancer.

There are a few counts of this clonotype. The chain combines TRBV19 with TRBJ2-2; no clear D gene. Germline V gives CDR1 LNHDA, CDR2 SQIVND (reference sequence). V was trimmed by 5 bases and J by 3 bases, leaving 10 bases between them. The CDR3 runs to 14 residues. The CDR3 nucleotides read TGTGCCAGTAGTCCATTAACCGACACCGGGGAGCTGTTTTTT. Translation gives CASSPLTDTGELFF.

This sequence joins TRBV5-1 and TRBJ1-3; 8 bases line up with TRBD1. This CDR3 region has 18 residues. Germline lookup yields CDR1 SGHRS and CDR2 YFSETQ. V lost 0 bases and J lost 0; bases outside the gene matches: 8. The CDR3 sequence is CASSLGPTTGDSGNTIYF. As DNA, the CDR3 is TGCGCCAGCAGCTTGGGCCCTACGACAGGGGACTCTGGAAACACCATATATTTT.

This clonotype has at least ten counts. The rearrangement joins TRBV28 to TRBJ1-1, with D perhaps matching TRBD1 (5 bases). Trimming took off 8 bases at V and 8 bases at J, with 6 bases between the two ends. This CDR3 spans 9 amino acids. The germline V gene has CDR1 MDHEN and CDR2 SYDVKM. CDR3 protein: CASGTEAFF. The CDR3 DNA reads TGTGCCAGCGGGACCGAAGCTTTCTTT.

At least ten counts were recorded for this clonotype. The chain has TRBV10-3 and TRBJ1-2; the D is unclear. The CDR3 covers 14 residues. Germline loops: CDR1 ENHRY, CDR2 SYGVKD. Deletions cut 7 bases from V and 8 bases from J, with 20 bases between. The CDR3 nucleotides are TGTGCCATCACTGTTTCTTCCGGGTCCGGAGGCTACACCTTC. The encoded protein is CAITVSSGSGGYTF.

This clonotype was recorded at least ten times. V gene TRBV25-1 combines with J gene TRBJ1-5; D not certain. CDR1 and CDR2 (germline): MGHDK, SYGVNS. The germline V and J ends were trimmed by 9 bases and 7 bases, with 13 bases remaining between them. This CDR3 contains 12 residues. The CDR3 nucleotides read TGTGCCAGTTCGACGGCCATGCAGCCCCAGCATTTT. Translating it yields CASSTAMQPQHF.

This clonotype was recorded at least ten times. The gene calls are TRBV7-3 and TRBJ2-7, with TRBD2 identical over 9 bases. CDR3 length: 14 amino acids. Trimming at V came to 5 bases and at J to 0 bases, leaving 2 bases not matched to a gene. Germline CDR1 and CDR2: SGHTA and FQGTGA. The CDR3 loop reads CASSPSGVSYEQYF. As DNA, the CDR3 is TGTGCCAGCAGCCCTAGCGGGGTCTCCTACGAGCAGTACTTC.

Ten or more counts support this clonotype. The rearrangement links TRBV2 to TRBJ2-1; D is uncertain. The ends were cut back, 4 bases at V and 3 bases at J, with 10 bases in the middle. The CDR3 covers 14 residues. Germline CDR1 SNHLY, CDR2 FYNNEI. The CDR3 sequence: CASSVRLFYNEQFF. Written as DNA, the CDR3 is TGTGCCAGCAGTGTGAGGCTATTCTACAATGAGCAGTTCTTC.

This clonotype was seen a few times. This rearrangement joins TRBV9 to TRBJ1-4, with 7 bases identical to TRBD1. The CDR3 contains 18 residues. V trimming: 4 bases; J trimming: 0 bases; junction bases outside the gene matches: 12. Per the germline V gene, CDR1 is SGDLS and CDR2 is YYNGEE. The CDR3 loop is CASSLSGQDPSTNEKLFF. CDR3 coding DNA: TGTGCCAGCAGCTTATCCGGACAGGACCCCTCAACTAATGAAAAACTGTTTTTT.

In its sample, this clonotype was seen a few times. J is TRBJ1-1 and V is TRBV2; TRBD1 might be the D (5 bases). The CDR3 totals 14 residues. Trimming shortened V by 6 bases and J by 6 bases, and 17 bases separated the two germline ends. In germline, CDR1 is SNHLY, CDR2 FYNNEI. In nucleotides, the CDR3 is TGTGCCAGCAGACCTGGGACGGCGTACCCTGAAGCTTTCTTT. Its translation is CASRPGTAYPEAFF.

This clonotype was counted only a few times. V gene TRBV7-6 combines with J gene TRBJ1-2, with D maybe TRBD1 (5 bases). The CDR3 has 15 amino acids. Germline lookup yields CDR1 SGHVS and CDR2 FNYEAQ. Deletions cut 5 bases from V and 4 bases from J, with 17 bases between. The CDR3 region is CASSALPGPSYGYTF. The CDR3 region has the DNA TGTGCCAGCAGCGCCTTACCGGGACCGAGCTATGGCTACACCTTC.

A few counts support this clonotype. With a much larger clone just one base away, this may be a read error. V and J are TRBV28 and TRBJ1-2; no definite D call. The CDR3 consists of 12 residues. Germline lookup yields CDR1 MDHEN and CDR2 SYDVKM. In DNA, the CDR3 is TGTGCCGGCAGTTCAGGCGTCTATGGCTACACCTTC. As protein: CAGSSGVYGYTF.

This chain links TRBV20-1 with TRBJ2-3, with D possibly being TRBD2 (6 bases). Trimming removed 6 bases from V and 2 bases from J, with 9 bases in between. Germline V gene lookup returns CDR1 DFQATT and CDR2 SNEGSKA (reference sequence). CDR3 length: 12 amino acids. In DNA, the CDR3 is TGCAGTGCCCCGGGGGACACAGATACGCAGTATTTT. Amino acid sequence: CSAPGDTDTQYF.

At least ten counts were recorded for this clonotype. J is TRBJ2-3 and V is TRBV5-6, with D possibly being TRBD1 (6 bases). V was clipped by 5 bases and J by 3 bases, with 19 bases between them. There are 16 residues in the CDR3. The germline V gene has CDR1 SGHDT and CDR2 YYEEEE. This CDR3 reads CASSSLADRGTDTQYF. The CDR3 region has the DNA TGTGCCAGCAGTTCTCTTGCGGACAGAGGTACAGATACGCAGTATTTT.

The chain employs TRBV6-6 and TRBJ2-7; 8 bases align to TRBD2. Losses at the gene ends were 0 bases for V and 5 bases for J; bases not matched to a gene: 3. This CDR3 comprises 14 residues. Germline assignment: CDR1 MNHNY and CDR2 SVGAGI (reference sequence). The CDR3 coding sequence is TGTGCCAGCAGTTACTCGCTGCGGGGGGACGAGCAGTACTTC. Amino acids: CASSYSLRGDEQYF.

The gene calls are TRBV5-1 and TRBJ2-5, with TRBD1 identical over 10 bases. This CDR3 region has 14 residues. With 4 bases clipped from V and 5 bases from J, the junction kept 5 bases outside the gene matches. Germline CDR1 is SGHRS and CDR2 is YFSETQ. The CDR3 nucleotides read TGCGCCAGCAGCCTGGACAGGGGGAGGGAGACCCAGTACTTC. Protein sequence: CASSLDRGRETQYF.

This clonotype has at least ten counts. CDR3 in DNA: TGTGCTAGTGGTCTTCGGGAGGGGAAGGAGACCCAGTACTTC. Protein product: CASGLREGKETQYF. The chain links TRBV12-5 to TRBJ2-5; 8 bases are shared with TRBD2. Germline values: CDR1 LGHNT, CDR2 FRNRAP. The ends lost 5 bases at V and 5 bases at J; junction bases unmatched: 7. CDR3 length equals 14 residues.

This clonotype was picked up a small number of times. This chain links TRBV5-1 with TRBJ2-1; D not certain. Germline V lookup: CDR1 SGHRS, CDR2 YFSETQ. V lost 0 bases, J lost 6 bases, and 4 bases lay in between. The CDR3 has 12 amino acids. The CDR3 DNA is TGCGCCAGCAGCTTGGGCAGCAATGAGCAGTTCTTC. It yields the protein CASSLGSNEQFF.

This clonotype was observed at least ten times. J is TRBJ2-5 and V is TRBV2, with no clear D. The CDR3 consists of 15 residues. With 6 bases removed from V and 4 bases from J, the gap between germline ends came to 18 bases. Germline CDR1 is SNHLY and CDR2 is FYNNEI. Here the CDR3 DNA reads TGTGCCAGCAGCGCCCCATTTGGGGTGGGAGAGACCCAGTACTTC. It is translated as CASSAPFGVGETQYF.

The chain joins TRBV5-1 to TRBJ1-1, with D possibly matching TRBD1 (5 bases). Germline assignment: CDR1 SGHRS and CDR2 YFSETQ. V shed 0 bases and J shed 2 bases, with 8 bases lying between them. This CDR3 has 14 residues. CDR3 in DNA: TGCGCCAGCAGCTTGGAGTGGGGCAACACTGAAGCTTTCTTT. Protein sequence: CASSLEWGNTEAFF.

This chain links TRBV29-1 with TRBJ1-4; 8 nucleotides align to TRBD1. Germline CDR1 is SQVTM and CDR2 is ANQGSEA. This CDR3 is built from 12 residues. V lost 7 bases, J lost 7 bases, and 5 bases stayed unmatched. This chain's CDR3 is CSARQGPEKLFF. The CDR3 DNA reads TGCAGCGCCAGACAGGGGCCTGAAAAACTGTTTTTT.

The chain links TRBV10-2 to TRBJ2-7, with a weak D call TRBD1 (5 bases). V shed 2 bases and J shed 4 bases, with 9 bases lying between them. The CDR3 is 13 amino acids. Germline V CDR1 and CDR2: WSHSY, SAAADI. The CDR3 nucleotides read TGCGCCAGCAGTGAGGGGGCAGCTTACGAGCAGTACTTC. Translating gives CASSEGAAYEQYF.

The V call is TRBV29-1, the J call TRBJ1-5; TRBD1 might be the D (5 bases). V lost 6 bases, J lost 4 bases, and 10 bases lay in between. Germline V gene sequence: CDR1 SQVTM, CDR2 ANQGSEA. The CDR3 is 12 residues long. The CDR3 protein is CSVGGRNQPQHF. In DNA form, the CDR3 reads TGCAGCGTGGGGGGGAGGAATCAGCCCCAGCATTTT.

This clonotype has a count of ten or more. This sequence joins TRBV20-1 and TRBJ2-7; possible D gene TRBD1, 5 bases. V was pared by 2 bases and J by 3 bases, with 14 bases between. This CDR3 has 14 amino acids. In germline, CDR1 is DFQATT, CDR2 SNEGSKA (reference sequence). CDR3: CSARNSQGIYEQYF. Written as DNA, the CDR3 is TGCAGTGCTAGAAATAGTCAGGGAATCTACGAGCAGTACTTC.

This clonotype was recorded at least ten times. The chain has TRBV20-1 and TRBJ1-4; 9 nucleotides line up with TRBD1. The CDR3 extends over 15 amino acids. Germline V gene lookup returns CDR1 DFQATT and CDR2 SNEGSKA (reference sequence). V lost 6 bases, J lost 4 bases, and 9 bases stayed unmatched. The CDR3 loop is CSATQGAGGNEKLFF. CDR3 in DNA: TGCAGTGCCACACAGGGGGCAGGGGGTAATGAAAAACTGTTTTTT.